The clone carrying this T cell receptor (beta chain) showed up just once. With 6 bases removed from V and 10 bases from J, the gap between germline ends came to 13 bases. Germline V gene lookup returns CDR1 MDHEN and CDR2 SYDVKM. This CDR3 spans 13 amino acids. This PCR relied on a set of 60 Vbeta primers and 13 Jbeta primers. The method was immunoSEQ multiplex PCR; TCRdb's version includes in-frame clones alone and lacks a portion of them. The sample lists 100,000 to 150,000 clones, just under 90% occurring once. These data belong to a study of cytomegalovirus exposure and HLA in healthy donors. Background on the study: Falling in the Caucasian-associated ancestry cluster were about four fifths of some 400 genotyped donors.

The chain combines TRBV28 with TRBJ1-6; D is perhaps TRBD1 (5 bases). Sequencing was performed on PBMCs. This clonotype was obtained from a young woman in good health and CMV-seronegative. CDR3 coding DNA: TGTGCCAGCAGACCCGCGGGGCGATCACCCCTCCACTTT. Translated, it gives CASRPAGRSPLHF.